This T cell receptor beta chain was recovered during a study of CD8+ T cells in alopecia areata. The wider study: Grafts of skin from C3H/HeJ donors aged about 6-12 months with spontaneous alopecia went to female C3H/HeJ mice aged 7-10 weeks.

In its sample, this clone is medium-sized. Its target is not known. Gene names are the mouse ones. Sequencing ends 4 residues short of the CDR3 end; the germline J gene provides the rest. Isolated RNA was reverse transcribed into cDNA used as the sequencing template. The repertoire was sequenced with immunoSEQ multiplex PCR; TCRdb's copy has only in-frame clones and lacks some. The repertoire shows thousands of clones, none seen only once; the top ten take 8% to 10%. Study-level results: Normal scalp had lower clonality than lesional scalp, with alopecia totalis/universalis lesions showing this most strongly. The study also sequences resident alphabeta T cells of normal skin in scalp samples.

CDR1 and CDR2 from the germline V gene are FNHDT and SITEND (reference sequence). The CDR3 is 13 residues long. Between the trimmed V and J ends, which lost 8 bases and 3 bases, there was a span of 13 bases. The sample's time point: mouse skin 3 weeks after grafting. Biopsies came from recipient mouse skin at grafting, then 3 and 6 weeks later. The material was skin, obtained at week 3. This TCR derives from a C3H/HeJ mouse with alopecia areata. This strain's MHC haplotype is H2-k. The V gene is TRBV19, the J gene TRBJ2-4, with a tentative D call TRBD1 (6 bases). Partial CDR3 DNA: TGTGCCAGTCACAGGGAGGAACAAAAC. Translated: CASHREEQN. The whole CDR3 is CASHREEQNTLYF.